Listed here is a single T cell receptor (beta chain). Which antigen it targets is not known. Just one base apart from a much larger clone, this may be a read error. Receptor libraries were prepared by 5' RACE. The sequencer listed for this sample is Illumina HiSeq 2000. A universal primer binding site was introduced by template switching, and a unique molecular identifier was present in the final cDNA, enabling accurate counting of TCR cDNA molecules. First-strand cDNA for TCR alpha and beta chains was synthesized from specific primers in the conserved constant-segment region. Each cDNA library was double barcoded, with a SMART-Mk sample barcode plus Illumina barcodes, to control for contamination. Two successive PCR steps introduced TruSeq adapter sequences along with Illumina sample barcodes. The Illumina HiSeq platform was used with custom primers to sequence TCR alpha and beta cDNA libraries. Per the original workflow: MiGEC was used to process raw reads and extract unique molecular identifiers, and MiXCR was used to find CDR3 positions. Recombination models were inferred per individual with the repgenHMM and IGoR tools using an EM algorithm. The tcR package in R was used for shared clonotype analysis, with sharing normalized by the product of cloneset sizes. To study raw recombination without the effects of thymic and clonal selection, out-of-frame nonproductive sequences were analyzed. TCRdb reprocessing: public reads trimmed at Q25 with fastp, clones called with MiXCR, in-frame beta chains kept. Entries are consolidated by CDR3 protein sequence, retaining the most common genes and DNA. None of the V and J calls come from the authors' own analysis; TCRdb made them. The sample table contains approximately 1.8 million distinct CDR3 sequences; only one count was recorded for around 29% of them. Jointly, the top ten make up about 0.25% of the sample.

The source of the sample is a study of identical twins (dated by TCRdb to the mid-2010s). For the study in its entirety: TCR alpha and beta repertoires from monozygotic twins, unrelated adults of various ages and cord blood were deep-sequenced to test whether fetal clonotypes persist. To rule out contamination, replicate twin experiments were performed at different times with different library preparation protocols. Paper-wide results and their limitations: Fewer insertions were carried by abundant cord blood beta clonotypes; a weaker similar trend was observed in young adult naive repertoires, while no such trend was observed in memory repertoires. Zero-insertion analyses could be partly confounded by invariant T cells such as MAIT and iNKT, although diverse VJ usage argued against such confounding for most clonotypes. Out-of-frame TCR alpha sharing in monozygotic twins was systematically underestimated by recombination models, whereas sharing between unrelated individuals was in agreement with the recombination models. Compared with coincidental sharing between unrelated individuals, out-of-frame TCR alpha sequences shared between twins had an excess of sequences with low generation probability. Because the same donors could not be followed over many years, conclusions were based on cross-sectional statistical analysis. In beta out-of-frame sequences, excess twin sharing was weaker, because having fewer shared sequences lowered the signal-to-noise ratio.

CDR1 and CDR2, per the germline V gene (reference sequence), are MNHNY and SVGAGI. The CDR3 measures 13 amino acids from cysteine to phenylalanine. The CDR3 DNA has 39 bases and is translated from base 1. Only healthy Caucasian donors were included. This sequence uses TRBV6-6 and TRBJ2-1; TRBD2 aligns with 9 central bases. The end of the DNA aligns better with TRBJ2-7, so the J call may be wrong. Specimen: cord blood. The TCR originated in a newborn girl in good health. At the DNA level, the sequence is TGTGCCAACCGTGCTAGCGGGAACTACGAGCAGTACTTC. Translated, it gives CANRASGNYEQYF.